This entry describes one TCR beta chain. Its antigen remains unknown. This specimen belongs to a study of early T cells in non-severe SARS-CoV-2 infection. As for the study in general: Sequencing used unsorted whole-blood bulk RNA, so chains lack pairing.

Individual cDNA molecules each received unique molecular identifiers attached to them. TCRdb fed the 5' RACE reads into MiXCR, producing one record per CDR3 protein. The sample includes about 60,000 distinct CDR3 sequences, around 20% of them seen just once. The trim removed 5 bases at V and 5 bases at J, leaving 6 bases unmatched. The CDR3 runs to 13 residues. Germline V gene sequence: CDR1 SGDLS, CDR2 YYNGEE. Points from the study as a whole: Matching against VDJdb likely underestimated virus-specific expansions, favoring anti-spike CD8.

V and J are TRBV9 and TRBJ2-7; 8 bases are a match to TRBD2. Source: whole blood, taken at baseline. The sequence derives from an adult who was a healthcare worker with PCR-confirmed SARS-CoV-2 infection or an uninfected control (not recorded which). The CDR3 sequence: CASRNGRVNEQYF. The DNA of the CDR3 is TGTGCCAGCAGGAACGGGAGGGTAAACGAGCAGTACTTC.